This T cell receptor beta chain stems from a study of STAT5B mutations in CD4+ large granular lymphocyte leukemia. Libraries were prepared by immunoSEQ multiplex PCR; TCRdb keeps only in-frame clonotypes and omits some of them. The sample yields some 30,000 clones, approximately 72% seen once. Notes on this clone: The antigen remains undetermined.

Broader study findings: Higher CD4+ than CD8+ T-LGLL clonality might reflect small sample size. 8/27 top patient clones versus 2/35 control clones were TRBV06-family.

Germline CDR1 MNHNS, CDR2 SASEGT. After removal of 6 bases from V and 6 bases from J, the junction contained 8 bases not matched to a gene. CDR3 length: 15 amino acids. The source material was CD4+ T cells from blood buffy coats. The V and J genes are TRBV6-1 and TRBJ1-4; TRBD1 aligns across 9 bases. The receptor's source is a human donor in good health. The CDR3 here is CASSMGGQGYEKLFF. The DNA of the CDR3 is TGTGCCAGCAGCATGGGGGGACAGGGCTATGAAAAACTGTTTTTT.